These 31 T cell receptor beta chains originate from one sample sequenced in a study of blood T cell repertoires in COVID-19. Clones were read by immunoSEQ multiplex PCR, and TCRdb kept only the in-frame ones, dropping some. Of over 150,000 clones listed, 70% to 85% are singletons. The sample was peripheral blood. The receptors here all came from an older woman with acute or convalescent COVID-19.

CDR3 DNA: TGTGCCAGCATCCTCTCTGGGGCCAACGTCCTGACTTTC. Its protein product is CASILSGANVLTF. The chain uses TRBV2 and TRBJ2-6, with D hard to call. The CDR3 is 13 amino acids. The V gene's germline CDR1 is SNHLY and CDR2 FYNNEI. Trimming pared 7 bases from V and 0 bases from J, leaving 4 bases between.

This clone was seen only once. The V and J genes are TRBV11-1 and TRBJ2-5; a possible D gene is TRBD1 (6 bases). Germline loops: CDR1 SGHAT, CDR2 FQDESV (reference sequence). V was pared by 5 bases and J by 1 base, with 14 bases between. The CDR3 is made up of 15 amino acids. CDR3 region: CASSHRQAVQETQYF. DNA for the CDR3: TGTGCCAGCAGCCACCGACAGGCCGTCCAAGAGACCCAGTACTTC.

This rearrangement joins TRBV7-3 to TRBJ2-2, with D hard to call. Trimming took 1 base from V and 0 from J, leaving 9 bases between them. CDR3 length equals 16 residues. Germline V gene lookup returns CDR1 SGHTA and CDR2 FQGTGA. For the CDR3, the DNA is TGTGCCAGCAGCTTAAATCCGAGCCCGAACACCGGGGAGCTGTTTTTT. Translation: CASSLNPSPNTGELFF.

The CDR3 protein is CASGGGQSTGELFF. DNA for the CDR3: TGTGCCAGCGGGGGGGGTCAGAGCACCGGGGAGCTGTTTTTT. The chain uses TRBV2 and TRBJ2-2; 7 nucleotides match TRBD2. The J segment lost 4 bases and the V segment lost 8 bases, leaving 7 bases of the junction unmatched. CDR3 length: 14 amino acids. Germline CDR1 reads SNHLY; CDR2 reads FYNNEI.

The V gene is TRBV19, the J gene TRBJ1-1; D gene uncertain. Trimming stripped 3 bases from V and 4 bases from J, with 15 bases between. The CDR3 has 15 amino acids. Germline loops: CDR1 LNHDA, CDR2 SQIVND (reference sequence). The CDR3, as DNA: TGTGCCAGTAGTATGAGGGCCGAGGGATCCACTGAAGCTTTCTTT. The encoded protein is CASSMRAEGSTEAFF. Drawing the rest from reference TRBV19 and TRBJ1-1, the complete variable domain is DGGITQSPKYLFRKEGQNVTLSCEQNLNHDAMYWYRQDPGQGLRLIYYSQIVNDFQKGDIAEGYSVSREKKESFPLTVTSAQKNPTAFYLCASSMRAEGSTEAFFGQGTRLTVV.

This clone was detected only once. The V call is TRBV5-6, the J call TRBJ2-7, with D maybe TRBD2 (6 bases). This CDR3 comprises 15 residues. Germline CDR1 is SGHDT and CDR2 is YYEEEE. V lost 4 bases to trimming and J lost 0 bases, with 14 bases between them. CDR3 DNA: TGTGCCAGCAGCCCCTACCGGGGGTCCTCCTACGAGCAGTACGTC. It specifies CASSPYRGSSYEQYV.

The rearrangement links TRBV6-1 to TRBJ2-3; D is unclear. Germline V gene sequence: CDR1 MNHNS, CDR2 SASEGT. This CDR3 region has 17 residues. The germline V and J ends were trimmed by 1 base and 0 bases, with 14 bases remaining between them. The CDR3 DNA reads TGTGCCAGCAGTGAAGTCTCGACTGCCTCTAGCACAGATACGCAGTATTTT. As protein: CASSEVSTASSTDTQYF.

CDR3 coding DNA: TGTGCCAGCAGCTTAGGAAGCGGGGGGGCCTACAATGAGCAGTTCTTC. Amino acids: CASSLGSGGAYNEQFF. The chain carries TRBV7-2 and TRBJ2-1; TRBD2 matches 10 bases. The CDR3 spans 16 residues. V shed 1 base and J 2 bases; nucleotides not matched to a gene: 2. Germline values: CDR1 SGHTA, CDR2 FQGNSA. Supplemented by reference TRBV7-2 and TRBJ2-1, the full variable domain reads GAGVSQSPSNKVTEKGKDVELRCDPISGHTALYWYRQSLGQGLEFLIYFQGNSAPDKSGLPSDRFSAERTGGSVSTLTIQRTQQEDSAVYLCASSLGSGGAYNEQFFGPGTRLTVL.

V usage is TRBV7-2 and J usage is TRBJ2-2; TRBD1 matches 7 bases. Per the germline V gene, CDR1 is SGHTA and CDR2 is FQGNSA. V lost 6 bases, J lost 0 bases, and 13 bases stayed unmatched. The CDR3 length is 18 residues. The CDR3 region has the DNA TGTGCCAGCAGGCCACCGGTCACGGGACAGTCGAACACCGGGGAGCTGTTTTTT. Its protein product is CASRPPVTGQSNTGELFF. Drawing the rest from reference TRBV7-2 and TRBJ2-2, the complete variable domain is GAGVSQSPSNKVTEKGKDVELRCDPISGHTALYWYRQSLGQGLEFLIYFQGNSAPDKSGLPSDRFSAERTGGSVSTLTIQRTQQEDSAVYLCASRPPVTGQSNTGELFFGEGSRLTVL.

The gene calls are TRBV12-3 or TRBV12-4 and TRBJ1-1; the D gene is possibly TRBD1 (5 bases). V lost 2 bases to trimming and J lost 10 bases, with 11 bases between them. The CDR3 loop spans 12 amino acids. The CDR3 nucleotides are TGTGCCAGCAGTTTATCTGGGGCCGGAGCTTTCTTT. Translation gives CASSLSGAGAFF.

V usage is TRBV29-1 and J usage is TRBJ1-5; D is uncertain. Germline-derived CDR1 and CDR2 are SQVTM and ANQGSEA. The CDR3 has 13 residues. V dropped 2 bases and J dropped 3 bases, with 8 bases sitting between them. The DNA of the CDR3 is TGCAGCGTTGAATCTGGACTCAATCAGCCCCAGCATTTT. It is translated as CSVESGLNQPQHF.

CDR3 coding DNA: TGTGCCAGCAGCAGAGACGGGACATCGGGCTACACCTTC. This sequence encodes CASSRDGTSGYTF. The chain links TRBV6-6 to TRBJ1-2, with D possibly being TRBD1 (6 bases). V was trimmed by 6 bases and J by 8 bases, leaving 16 bases between them. Germline V gene data show CDR1 as MNHNY and CDR2 as SVGAGI (reference sequence). The CDR3 loop spans 13 amino acids.

This chain connects TRBV2 to TRBJ1-2; no reliable D call. From germline, CDR1 is SNHLY and CDR2 FYNNEI. V was cut by 2 bases and J by 1 base, with 14 bases left in between. The CDR3 contains 16 residues. The CDR3 nucleotides are TGTGCCAGCAGTGAATCTCCCTACCACGTTAACTATGGCTACACCTTC. It codes for CASSESPYHVNYGYTF. Drawing the rest from reference TRBV2 and TRBJ1-2, the complete variable domain is EPEVTQTPSHQVTQMGQEVILRCVPISNHLYFYWYRQILGQKVEFLVSFYNNEISEKSEIFDDQFSVERPDGSNFTLKIRSTKLEDSAMYFCASSESPYHVNYGYTFGSGTRLTVV.

The rearrangement joins TRBV6-5 to TRBJ1-1; D is perhaps TRBD1 (6 bases). Germline CDR1 is MNHEY and CDR2 is SVGAGI. The CDR3 consists of 13 residues. V dropped 8 bases and J dropped 1 base, with 11 bases sitting between them. This chain's CDR3 is CASRTVQNTEAFF. As DNA, the CDR3 is TGTGCCAGCCGGACAGTCCAGAACACTGAAGCTTTCTTT.

The genes are TRBV10-3 and TRBJ1-5; 10 bases align to TRBD1. V was pared by 3 bases and J by 6 bases, with 5 bases of the junction left unmatched. The length of the CDR3 is 15 residues. Germline V gene sequence: CDR1 ENHRY, CDR2 SYGVKD. The CDR3 reads CAISDRTGGAQPQHF. DNA for the CDR3: TGTGCCATCAGTGACAGGACAGGGGGGGCTCAGCCCCAGCATTTT.

This clone was seen only a few times. This chain connects TRBV12-3 or TRBV12-4 to TRBJ2-1, with 7 bases lining up with TRBD1. This CDR3 region has 12 residues. V was clipped by 5 bases and J by 7 bases; unmatched bases: 2. CDR3 residues: CASSTRGNEQFF. CDR3 nucleotide sequence: TGTGCCAGCAGTACCAGGGGGAATGAGCAGTTCTTC.

Concerning this clone: A junction end diverges from the germline sequence, so it may reflect a read error. CDR3 in DNA: TGCAGTTTGAGCGGACCTGGGCAGCATGGCCACACCTTC. It specifies CSLSGPGQHGHTF. V is TRBV29-1 and J is TRBJ1-2; D is undetermined. The CDR3 is made up of 13 amino acids. CDR1 and CDR2 from the germline V gene are SQVTM and ANQGSEA. Supplemented by reference TRBV29-1 and TRBJ1-2, the full variable domain reads SAVISQKPSRDICQRGTSLTIQCQVDSQVTMMFWYRQQPGQSLTLIATANQGSEATYESGFVIDKFPISRPNLTFSTLTVSNMSPEDSSIYLCSLSGPGQHGHTFGSGTRLTVV.

Turning to this clone: The sample has other DNA sequences that encode this CDR3 too. This chain links TRBV30 with TRBJ1-3; no clear D gene. V dropped 2 bases and J dropped 3 bases, with 5 bases sitting between them. The CDR3 extends over 12 amino acids. Germline assignment: CDR1 GTSNPN and CDR2 SVGIG (reference sequence). In nucleotides, the CDR3 is TGTGCCTGGAGTTCAGGTGGAAACACCATATATTTT. Translated: CAWSSGGNTIYF.

The chain employs TRBV6-6 and TRBJ1-2; 7 positions agree with TRBD1. Trimming removed 6 bases from V and 7 bases from J; junction bases left unmatched: 14. This CDR3 has 15 amino acids. Per germline, CDR1 MNHNY and CDR2 SVGAGI (reference sequence). The CDR3 bases are TGTGCCAGCAGCCTCGGACAGGCAACAACCTTTGGCTACACCTTC. Translation gives CASSLGQATTFGYTF.

V is TRBV5-4 and J is TRBJ2-2, with 10 bases identical to TRBD1. The CDR3 length is 15 residues. CDR1 and CDR2 (germline): SGHNT, YYREEE (reference sequence). The trim removed 0 bases at V and 4 bases at J, leaving 0 bases unmatched. CDR3 sequence reads: CASSLGTGGTGELFF. The CDR3, as DNA: TGTGCCAGCAGCTTGGGGACAGGGGGCACCGGGGAGCTGTTTTTT.

This chain connects TRBV4-1 to TRBJ1-1; the match to TRBD1 covers 7 bases. Germline lookup yields CDR1 MGHRA and CDR2 YSYEKL. V lost 6 bases to trimming and J lost 2 bases; unmatched junction nucleotides: 12. This CDR3 is 16 amino acids long. The CDR3: CASSRDRALGNTEAFF. CDR3 DNA: TGCGCCAGCAGTCGGGACAGAGCCCTAGGAAACACTGAAGCTTTCTTT.

The chain has TRBV6-5 and TRBJ1-1, with D maybe TRBD1 (6 bases). In germline, CDR1 is MNHEY, CDR2 SVGAGI. V dropped 0 bases and J dropped 3 bases, with 11 bases sitting between them. The CDR3 has 15 residues. The CDR3 nucleotides read TGTGCCAGCAGTTACTCGCGGGGGGCATACACTGAAGCTTTCTTT. Translated, it gives CASSYSRGAYTEAFF.

The chain has TRBV6-5 and TRBJ1-6, with TRBD1 matching 11 bases. The V and J ends lost 3 bases and 7 bases, in that order; junction bases with no gene match: 5. The CDR3 sequence is 16 residues long. Germline CDR1 reads MNHEY; CDR2 reads SVGAGI. CDR3 amino acids: CASSYIGTGGNSPLHF. CDR3 nucleotide sequence: TGTGCCAGCAGTTATATTGGGACAGGGGGAAATTCACCCCTCCACTTT.

The CDR3 nucleotides are TGTGCCAGCAGCTTCCCGGCGGGGGTTTACGAGCAGTACTTC. It encodes CASSFPAGVYEQYF. V is TRBV11-2 and J is TRBJ2-7, with 7 bases identical to TRBD2. The CDR3 contains 14 residues. CDR1 is SGHAT and CDR2 is FQNNGV in the germline V gene. The junction had 6 bases not matched to a gene; V was cut back by 3 bases and J by 4 bases. Filled out from reference TRBV11-2 and TRBJ2-7, the complete variable domain reads EAGVAQSPRYKIIEKRQSVAFWCNPISGHATLYWYQQILGQGPKLLIQFQNNGVVDDSQLPKDRFSAERLKGVDSTLKIQPAKLEDSAVYLCASSFPAGVYEQYFGPGTRLTVT.

The chain links TRBV11-2 to TRBJ2-1; 15 bases are a match to TRBD2. CDR3 length equals 17 residues. The trim removed 3 bases at V and 8 bases at J, leaving 8 bases unmatched. Germline V CDR1 and CDR2: SGHAT, FQNNGV. The CDR3: CASSLFGLAGGPDEQFF. For the CDR3, the DNA is TGTGCCAGCAGCTTGTTTGGACTAGCGGGGGGGCCAGATGAGCAGTTCTTC.

The V call is TRBV5-4, the J call TRBJ2-1; D gene uncertain. The germline gives CDR1 SGHNT, CDR2 YYREEE (reference sequence). The ends were cut back, 1 base at V and 0 bases at J, with 8 bases in the middle. CDR3 length equals 15 residues. For the CDR3, the DNA is TGTGCCAGCAGCTTGACTGCCGACTCCTACAATGAGCAGTTCTTC. It translates to CASSLTADSYNEQFF.

The chain carries TRBV19 and TRBJ1-5; D is perhaps TRBD1 (6 bases). The CDR3 loop spans 15 amino acids. Trimming took 3 bases from V and 4 from J, leaving 13 bases between them. The V gene's germline CDR1 is LNHDA and CDR2 SQIVND (reference sequence). The CDR3 sequence is CASSIWGPPNQPQHF. The CDR3 DNA follows: TGTGCCAGTAGTATTTGGGGGCCTCCTAATCAGCCCCAGCATTTT. Full variable domain (outside the CDR3, taken from reference TRBV19 and TRBJ1-5): DGGITQSPKYLFRKEGQNVTLSCEQNLNHDAMYWYRQDPGQGLRLIYYSQIVNDFQKGDIAEGYSVSREKKESFPLTVTSAQKNPTAFYLCASSIWGPPNQPQHFGDGTRLSIL.

The rearrangement uses TRBV14 and TRBJ2-3; possibly TRBD1 for D (6 bases). Germline CDR1 SGHDN, CDR2 FVKESK. The germline V and J ends were trimmed by 3 bases and 6 bases, with 13 bases remaining between them. This CDR3 has 14 amino acids. CDR3 nucleotides: TGTGCCAGCAGCCATTCCAGGGGTAGGGATACGCAGTATTTT. It yields the protein CASSHSRGRDTQYF.

This clone was counted at least ten times. The rearrangement links TRBV5-1 to TRBJ2-3; D not resolved. CDR3 size: 14 residues. Trimming shortened V by 0 bases and J by 4 bases, and 9 bases separated the two germline ends. CDR1 and CDR2 from the germline V gene are SGHRS and YFSETQ. CDR3 nucleotide sequence: TGCGCCAGCAGCTTGGGCCTCCCGGCAGATACGCAGTATTTT. This codes for CASSLGLPADTQYF.

This chain uses TRBV19 with TRBJ1-2; 7 positions match TRBD1. Germline V gives CDR1 LNHDA, CDR2 SQIVND (reference sequence). The CDR3 consists of 14 residues. V was pared by 6 bases and J by 8 bases, with 12 bases of the junction left unmatched. This CDR3 is CASREGAGYGGYTF. In DNA, the CDR3 is TGTGCCAGTAGGGAGGGGGCCGGGTACGGAGGCTACACCTTC.

The genes are TRBV6-5 and TRBJ2-1, with TRBD2 matching 9 bases. Germline V gene sequence: CDR1 MNHEY, CDR2 SVGAGI. The CDR3 consists of 16 residues. With V trimmed by 0 bases and J by 4 bases, 4 bases remained unmatched. Here the CDR3 DNA reads TGTGCCAGCAGTTACTCGAGCGGGGGGCGATACAATGAGCAGTTCTTC. Translated: CASSYSSGGRYNEQFF.